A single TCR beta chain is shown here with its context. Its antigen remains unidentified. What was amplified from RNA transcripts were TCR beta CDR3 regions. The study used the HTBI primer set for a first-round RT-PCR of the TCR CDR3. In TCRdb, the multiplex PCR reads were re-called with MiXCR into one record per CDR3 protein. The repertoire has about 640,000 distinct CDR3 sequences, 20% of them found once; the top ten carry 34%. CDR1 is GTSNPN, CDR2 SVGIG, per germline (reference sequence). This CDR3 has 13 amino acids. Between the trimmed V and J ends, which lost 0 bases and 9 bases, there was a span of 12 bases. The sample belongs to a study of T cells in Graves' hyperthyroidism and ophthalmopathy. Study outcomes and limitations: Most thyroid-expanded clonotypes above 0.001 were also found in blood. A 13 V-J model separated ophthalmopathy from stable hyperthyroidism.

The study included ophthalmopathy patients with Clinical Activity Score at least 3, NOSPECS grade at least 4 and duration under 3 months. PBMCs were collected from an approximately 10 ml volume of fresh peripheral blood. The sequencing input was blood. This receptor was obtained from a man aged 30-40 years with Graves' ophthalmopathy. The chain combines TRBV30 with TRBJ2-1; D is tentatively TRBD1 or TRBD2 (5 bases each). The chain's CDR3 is CAWSVGGRGEQFF. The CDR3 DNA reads TGTGCCTGGAGTGTTGGGGGACGAGGTGAGCAGTTCTTC.